Here is one TCR beta chain with its context. This clone has a count of ten or more. The antigen this receptor binds is unknown. Base qualities are not provided; no much larger clone lies one nucleotide away. The immunoSEQ Assay, a bias-controlled multiplex PCR, was used to amplify TCRbeta CDR3 regions from genomic DNA. As for the original processing: The number of nucleated cells in each sample was estimated by amplification of reference gene primers within the assay. To quantify the absolute abundance of each unique TCRbeta CDR3 rearrangement, sequence reads were collapsed and filtered. For each sample, productive Simpson clonality was calculated by taking the square root of Simpson's diversity index across productive rearrangements. The immuneACCESS repertoire file appears here via TCRdb, limited to in-frame rearrangements. These files lack a portion of the clones; in checked studies, under half of the deficit traces to unresolved V genes, and the cause of the others is not known. That table supplies the V and J calls and clone size; D and trimming were determined from the DNA. The sample yields approximately 190,000 clones; about 80% were counted once. The top ten clonotypes cover 7.5% of the sample.

These data belong to a study of blood T cell repertoires in COVID-19 (TCRdb year 2020). About the study as a whole: Samples covering the acute and convalescent phases of COVID-19 were provided by collaborators in the United States, Italy and Spain. HLA class I and class II types, where available, came from metadata supplied by the sample provider rather than from assay-based typing. Sample metadata almost always included a de-identified subject ID, COVID-19 status, age in years and sex. The prospective study material was composed of cDNA or gDNA derived from T cells, B-cell-depleted T cells, or PBMCs. The samples were drawn from two sources: the first 160 participants of the ongoing ImmuneRACE study, and over 1,000 subjects contributed by 6 global collaborators. The repertoires were made available in a free public database intended to serve as a resource for research on the immune response to SARS-CoV-2. The dataset comprised deeply sampled blood TCRbeta repertoires from subjects exposed to, actively infected with, or recovered from COVID-19. On the study overall, not on this receptor specifically: How much clinical and demographic metadata was included differed by source and by participant, and the metadata was provided uncurated.

Enrolling through a virtual design, the prospective study's participants ranged in age from roughly 18 to 95 years and lived across more than 20 United States geographic areas. Cohort assignment in the prospective study relied on participant-reported clinical history from a screening survey and a study questionnaire. Recovered participants in ImmuneRACE Cohort 3 were defined as having two consecutive negative NP/OP PCR tests, clearance from a healthcare professional, or resolution of symptoms. Each participant in the prospective study had whole blood, serum and a nasopharyngeal or oropharyngeal swab collected by mobile phlebotomists. Prospective study participants could optionally give additional blood draws and questionnaires over an approximately 2-month period. Prospective study blood samples were shipped either frozen or at room temperature before DNA extraction. After removal of 5 bases from V and 8 bases from J, the junction retains 11 bases not matched to a gene. From the cysteine up to the phenylalanine, the CDR3 has a length of 15 residues. Just CDR3 DNA is preserved here, 45 bases in frame from base 1. CDR1 SEHNR and CDR2 FQNEAQ were looked up in the germline V gene (reference sequence).

The receptor chain draws on TRBV7-9 and TRBJ1-4; a stretch of 7 junction bases matches TRBD1. This clonotype was sampled from a man aged 35 to 55 who had recovered from COVID-19. The sample consisted of PBMCs or T cells enriched from blood (not recorded which). The nucleotide sequence reads as follows: TGTGCCAGCAGCCCCGATGGGCCAGGGGGGGAAAAACTGTTTTTT. Its coded protein is CASSPDGPGGEKLFF.